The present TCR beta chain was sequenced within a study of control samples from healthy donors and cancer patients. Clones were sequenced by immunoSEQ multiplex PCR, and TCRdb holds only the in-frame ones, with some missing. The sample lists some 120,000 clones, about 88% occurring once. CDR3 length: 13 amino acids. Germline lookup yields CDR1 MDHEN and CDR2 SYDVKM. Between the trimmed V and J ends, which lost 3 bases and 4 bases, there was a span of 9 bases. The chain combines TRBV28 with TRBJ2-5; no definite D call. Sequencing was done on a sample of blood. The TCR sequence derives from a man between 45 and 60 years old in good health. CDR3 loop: CASSFSAGETQYF. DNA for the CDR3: TGTGCCAGCAGTTTTTCGGCAGGAGAGACCCAGTACTTC.